These T cell receptor beta chains were read from a single sample in a study of response to subunit inactivated influenza vaccine. TCRdb fed the RT-PCR reads into MiXCR, producing one record per CDR3 protein. The sample holds about 620,000 distinct CDR3 sequences, around 10% seen once. This same sample was also taken into another study, of T cells expressing NK-cell markers.

Sample: PBMCs from blood, taken on the day of vaccination. These receptors all stem from a man aged 50 or older who received an inactivated influenza vaccine. The CDR3 runs from the conserved cysteine through the conserved F or W. A D gene is named only where the DNA matches it firmly. A clone size is listed for some rows: how often the clone was seen (once, few, many), or a class if it is expanded.

j_gene	v_gene	d_gene	abundance	CDR3aa	CDR3nt
TRBJ2-1	TRBV2	NA	many	CASSEGLALNNEQFF	TGTGCCAGCAGTGAAGGCCTAGCGCTTAACAATGAGCAGTTCTTC
TRBJ1-1	TRBV6-2/TRBV6-3	NA	NA	CASSFSGGGSEAFF	TGTGCCAGCAGTTTCAGCGGGGGGGGAAGCGAAGCTTTCTTT
TRBJ2-7	TRBV6-2/TRBV6-3	TRBD1	NA	CASSVPTGQAHYEQYF	TGTGCCAGCAGTGTCCCTACGGGACAGGCCCACTACGAGCAGTACTTC
TRBJ2-7	TRBV12-3/TRBV12-4	TRBD2	NA	CASSLLAGGGEQYF	TGTGCCAGCAGTTTGCTTGCGGGGGGCGGCGAGCAGTACTTC
TRBJ2-7	TRBV5-5	TRBD1	NA	CASSWRDRGREQYF	TGTGCCAGCAGCTGGCGGGACAGGGGGCGAGAGCAGTACTTC
TRBJ1-2	TRBV7-9	TRBD1	NA	CASSLSRGPNYGYTF	TGTGCCAGCAGCCTCTCCAGGGGGCCCAACTATGGCTACACCTTC
TRBJ1-2	TRBV27	NA	NA	CASSLRGRSQGGYTF	TGTGCCAGCAGTTTGAGGGGCAGATCCCAGGGTGGCTACACCTTC
TRBJ2-1	TRBV9	NA	few	CASSGLQPPSYNEQFF	TGTGCCAGCAGCGGCTTACAGCCCCCGTCCTACAATGAGCAGTTCTTC
TRBJ2-3	TRBV4-3	NA	NA	CASSQDGPVADTQYF	TGCGCCAGCAGCCAAGATGGCCCAGTTGCAGATACGCAGTATTTT
TRBJ2-3	TRBV4-1	NA	few	CASSLSPHAGGDTQYF	TGCGCCAGCAGCCTGAGCCCGCATGCCGGGGGAGATACGCAGTATTTT
TRBJ1-1	TRBV3-1	TRBD1	many	CASSPTGAGGTEAFF	TGTGCCAGCAGCCCCACCGGGGCAGGGGGCACTGAAGCTTTCTTT
TRBJ2-7	TRBV5-1	TRBD2	many	CASSIGLAGGYYEQYF	TGCGCCAGCAGCATAGGACTAGCGGGAGGCTACTACGAGCAGTACTTC
TRBJ2-2	TRBV7-3	TRBD1	few	CASSLSGQGLDGELFF	TGTGCCAGCAGCTTATCAGGACAGGGGTTGGACGGGGAGCTGTTTTTT
TRBJ2-3	TRBV7-3	NA	few	CASSPTRDTDTQYF	TGTGCCAGCAGCCCGACTAGAGACACAGATACGCAGTATTTT
TRBJ1-5	TRBV6-1	NA	many	CASSGTTLSNQPQHF	TGTGCCAGCAGTGGGACGACCCTTAGCAATCAGCCCCAGCATTTT
TRBJ2-3	TRBV28	NA	NA	CASSFLDFTDTQYF	TGTGCCAGCAGTTTCCTGGACTTCACAGATACGCAGTATTTT
TRBJ2-3	TRBV25-1	TRBD2	few	CASSGAWLAGDTQYF	TGTGCCAGCAGTGGGGCCTGGCTAGCGGGGGATACGCAGTATTTT
TRBJ2-7	TRBV5-1	NA	few	CASSVEGGGEQYF	TGCGCCAGCAGCGTGGAAGGAGGTGGCGAGCAGTACTTC
TRBJ2-7	TRBV18	TRBD2	few	CASSPLAGSYEQYF	TGTGCCAGCTCACCACTAGCGGGGTCCTACGAGCAGTACTTC
TRBJ2-5	TRBV27	TRBD2	NA	CASSLIPPLGLAGVQETQYF	TGTGCCAGCAGTCTTATCCCCCCCTTGGGGCTAGCGGGAGTCCAAGAGACCCAGTACTTC
TRBJ1-5	TRBV20-1	NA	NA	CSASRGRLNQPQHF	TGCAGTGCTAGTAGGGGACGACTCAATCAGCCCCAGCATTTT
TRBJ2-1	TRBV19	NA	few	CASRNGGGGNEQFF	TGTGCCAGTAGAAATGGTGGGGGAGGCAATGAGCAGTTCTTC
TRBJ2-3	TRBV29-1	TRBD2	few	CSVEGTLLSGMGDTQYF	TGCAGCGTTGAGGGCACCCTTCTTAGCGGGATGGGGGATACGCAGTATTTT
TRBJ2-2	TRBV20-1	NA	NA	CSARDGYTGELFF	TGCAGTGCTAGAGACGGGTACACCGGGGAGCTGTTTTTT
TRBJ2-3	TRBV27	NA	few	CASSFPSQRVVTDTQYF	TGTGCCAGCAGTTTCCCCTCTCAGCGGGTGGTCACAGATACGCAGTATTTT
TRBJ1-6	TRBV12-3/TRBV12-4	NA	many	CASSLRRGNSPLHF	TGTGCCAGCAGTTTACGAAGGGGAAATTCACCCCTCCACTTT
TRBJ2-5	TRBV2	TRBD1	few	CASQTGNVFGETQYF	TGTGCCAGCCAGACAGGGAACGTTTTCGGGGAGACCCAGTACTTC
TRBJ2-5	TRBV10-3	NA	NA	CAISVAGQGRRETQYF	TGTGCCATCAGTGTAGCGGGACAGGGTAGGCGAGAGACCCAGTACTTC
TRBJ2-3	TRBV5-1	TRBD2	many	CASSSPIAGGRTDTQYF	TGCGCCAGCAGCTCTCCTATAGCGGGGGGCCGAACAGATACGCAGTATTTT
TRBJ2-1	TRBV20-1	NA	few	CSAIKPGHFEQFF	TGCAGTGCCATAAAGCCGGGACATTTCGAGCAGTTCTTC
TRBJ1-2	TRBV5-1	NA	NA	CASSNSDSNYGYTF	TGCGCCAGCAGCAACAGCGATTCTAACTATGGCTACACCTTC
TRBJ2-3	TRBV5-6	TRBD2	few	CASSLFVAGADTQYF	TGTGCCAGCAGCTTATTTGTAGCGGGGGCAGATACGCAGTATTTT
TRBJ2-7	TRBV25-1	NA	many	CASSEYSYEQYF	TGTGCCAGCAGTGAATATTCTTACGAGCAGTACTTC
TRBJ2-1	TRBV4-3	NA	NA	CASSQAREYEQFF	TGCGCCAGCAGCCAAGCCAGGGAATATGAGCAGTTCTTC
TRBJ2-1	TRBV20-1	NA	few	CSAMGMADLYNEQFF	TGCAGTGCCATGGGCATGGCAGACCTATACAATGAGCAGTTCTTC
TRBJ2-7	TRBV12-3/TRBV12-4	TRBD1	NA	CASRQNRGSYEQYF	TGTGCCAGCAGGCAAAACAGGGGATCCTACGAGCAGTACTTC
TRBJ2-7	TRBV4-3	NA	few	CASSQRREGNYEQYF	TGCGCCAGCAGCCAACGAAGGGAAGGAAACTACGAGCAGTACTTC
TRBJ2-2	TRBV2	NA	few	CASREHTGELFF	TGTGCCAGCAGGGAACACACCGGGGAGCTGTTTTTT
TRBJ2-5	TRBV4-2	NA	NA	CASSQGVRQTGQETQYF	TGTGCCAGCAGCCAAGGGGTCCGACAGACAGGCCAAGAGACCCAGTACTTC
TRBJ2-6	TRBV29-1	NA	few	CSVDPSRANVLTF	TGCAGCGTAGACCCCTCTAGGGCCAACGTCCTGACTTTC
TRBJ2-2	TRBV5-1	NA	few	CASSLAVNTNTGELFF	TGCGCCAGCAGCTTGGCGGTTAACACGAACACCGGGGAGCTGTTTTTT
TRBJ1-1	TRBV20-1	TRBD1	many	CSAWAGGYTEAFF	TGCAGTGCCTGGGCAGGGGGCTACACTGAAGCTTTCTTT
TRBJ2-7	TRBV28	NA	NA	CASSFGSSSYEQYF	TGTGCCAGCAGTTTCGGTTCCAGTAGCTACGAGCAGTACTTC
TRBJ2-3	TRBV6-1	NA	NA	CASSSGYSSTDTQYF	TGTGCCAGCAGCTCCGGATATTCGAGCACAGATACGCAGTATTTT
TRBJ2-1	TRBV10-3	NA	NA	CAIRDTSYNEQFF	TGTGCCATCAGGGATACTTCCTACAATGAGCAGTTCTTC
TRBJ2-1	TRBV28	TRBD2	NA	CAIEGTSGRAISLNEQFF	TGTGCCATCGAAGGGACTAGCGGGAGGGCCATTTCTTTGAATGAGCAGTTCTTC
TRBJ1-1	TRBV6-1	NA	NA	CASTSTAGVGGTEAFF	TGTGCCAGCACCTCCACGGCGGGGGTTGGAGGGACTGAAGCTTTCTTT
TRBJ2-3	TRBV7-8	NA	few	CASSLAPRETDTQYF	TGTGCCAGCAGCTTAGCGCCTAGGGAGACCGATACGCAGTATTTT
TRBJ2-4	TRBV30	NA	NA	CASYTGNIQYF	TGTGCCTCGTACACTGGGAACATTCAGTACTTC
TRBJ2-1	TRBV20-1	TRBD1	many	CSALLLQGTMNNEQFF	TGCAGTGCTCTCTTGTTACAGGGGACAATGAACAATGAGCAGTTCTTC
TRBJ2-2	TRBV24-1	NA	NA	CATSGVMNTGELFF	TGTGCCACCAGCGGGGTCATGAACACCGGGGAGCTGTTTTTT
TRBJ2-7	TRBV12-3/TRBV12-4	NA	NA	CASSPRTALHSYEQYF	TGTGCCAGCAGTCCCCGGACAGCTCTCCACTCCTACGAGCAGTACTTC
TRBJ2-5	TRBV10-3	NA	NA	CAISVGVRRQETQYF	TGTGCCATCAGTGTTGGAGTCCGACGCCAAGAGACCCAGTACTTC
TRBJ1-6	TRBV7-9	NA	NA	CASTRGGANSPLHF	TGTGCCAGCACTCGAGGGGGGGCTAATTCACCCCTCCACTTT
TRBJ2-2	TRBV6-5	NA	NA	CASSFRVPQPGELFF	TGTGCCAGCAGTTTCAGGGTACCCCAACCCGGGGAGCTGTTTTTT
TRBJ2-3	TRBV6-1	NA	few	CASSDVWGSGTDTQYF	TGTGCCAGCAGTGATGTTTGGGGTAGCGGCACAGATACGCAGTATTTT
TRBJ2-1	TRBV15	NA	few	CATTSRRVGEQFF	TGTGCCACCACCTCACGGCGGGTCGGTGAGCAGTTCTTC
TRBJ2-7	TRBV30	NA	NA	CAWRIGASSYEQYF	TGTGCCTGGAGGATCGGGGCAAGCTCCTACGAGCAGTACTTC
TRBJ2-7	TRBV18	TRBD1	NA	CASSPPGGQGTYEQYF	TGTGCCAGCTCACCACCGGGAGGACAGGGTACCTACGAGCAGTACTTC
TRBJ2-7	TRBV11-2	NA	NA	CASSRDRSRLYEQYF	TGTGCCAGCAGCCGTGACAGATCGCGACTCTACGAGCAGTACTTC